This is a list of T cell receptor beta chains from one sample in a study of beta chain features in type 1 diabetes. Clones were sequenced by immunoSEQ multiplex PCR, and TCRdb holds only the in-frame ones, with some missing. The top ten hold 0.94% of the sample, which has about 150,000 clones, about 7.8% seen once. What was sequenced was central memory CD4+ T cells from blood. The receptors derive from a woman in her forties with type 1 diabetes. CDR3s include the opening cysteine and the closing phenylalanine or tryptophan. Fields, in order: V gene, D gene, J gene, clone size, CDR3 DNA, CDR3 protein. A D gene is named only where the DNA matches it firmly. Some rows mark clone size as missing; the rest say once, few, many or name a class of expanded clone.

V: TRBV28; D: -; J: TRBJ1-2; size: -; DNA: TGTGCCAGCAGTTTATATGGGGCAGCCCATTGGAACTATGGCTACACCTTC; CDR3: CASSLYGAAHWNYGYTF
V: TRBV5-1; D: TRBD2; J: TRBJ2-1; size: -; DNA: TGCGCCAGCAGCTTGGGCGGGGGGGCAAACAATGAGCAGTTCTTC; CDR3: CASSLGGGANNEQFF
V: TRBV7-9; D: -; J: TRBJ1-6; size: -; DNA: TGTGCCAGTTTGGGGCAGGGCTCCAGTTCACCCCTCCACTTT; CDR3: CASLGQGSSSPLHF
V: TRBV19; D: -; J: TRBJ2-7; size: -; DNA: TGTGCCAGTAGTATAACCGGGAACTACGAGCAGTACTTC; CDR3: CASSITGNYEQYF
V: TRBV27; D: TRBD1; J: TRBJ2-1; size: -; DNA: TGTGCCAGCAGTTCCTCGGACAGGGGCTACAATGAGCAGTTCTTC; CDR3: CASSSSDRGYNEQFF
V: TRBV7-8; D: -; J: TRBJ2-5; size: -; DNA: TGTGCCAGCAGCTTTCGTCCCGAGGCGGAGACCCAGTACTTC; CDR3: CASSFRPEAETQYF
V: TRBV10-3; D: -; J: TRBJ2-6; size: few; DNA: TGTGCCATCAGGCGGACATTCTCTGGGGCCAACGTCCTGACTTTC; CDR3: CAIRRTFSGANVLTF
V: TRBV7-9; D: TRBD1; J: TRBJ2-2; size: -; DNA: TGTGCCAGCAGCTTTGACAGGGGGAACACCGGGGAGCTGTTTTTT; CDR3: CASSFDRGNTGELFF
V: TRBV18; D: -; J: TRBJ1-1; size: few; DNA: TGTGCCAGCTCACCGCTGGGGACATTGAACACTGAAGCTTTCTTT; CDR3: CASSPLGTLNTEAFF
V: TRBV18; D: -; J: TRBJ2-5; size: few; DNA: TGTGCCAGCTCACTCGCCTGGGGCAGTCAAGAGACCCAGTACTTC; CDR3: CASSLAWGSQETQYF
V: TRBV16; D: TRBD1; J: TRBJ2-7; size: few; DNA: TGTGCCAGCAGCCAATGGCAGGGGGACGAGCAGTACTTC; CDR3: CASSQWQGDEQYF
V: TRBV19; D: -; J: TRBJ1-5; size: -; DNA: TGTGCCAGTAGTGGCGGGATGCGTGGCAATCAGCCCCAGCATTTT; CDR3: CASSGGMRGNQPQHF
V: TRBV5-1; D: TRBD1; J: TRBJ2-1; size: -; DNA: TGCGCCAGCAGCTTGGGGGGACAGGGCGCGTACAATGAGCAGTTCTTC; CDR3: CASSLGGQGAYNEQFF
V: TRBV30; D: TRBD1; J: TRBJ1-1; size: few; DNA: TGTGCCTGGAGTGCGGGACAGCCGGGGGAAGCTTTCTTT; CDR3: CAWSAGQPGEAFF
V: TRBV7-8; D: TRBD1; J: TRBJ2-5; size: few; DNA: TGTGCCAGCAGCTTCTCCCAGGGGGCGCAGACCCAGTACTTC; CDR3: CASSFSQGAQTQYF
V: TRBV5-4; D: -; J: TRBJ1-2; size: few; DNA: TGTGCCAGCAGCCCTCCTGGACAGCCGAACTATGGCTACACCTTC; CDR3: CASSPPGQPNYGYTF
V: TRBV9; D: -; J: TRBJ1-1; size: -; DNA: TGTGCCAGCAGCGTAGGTGGAGATAACACTGAAGCTTTCTTT; CDR3: CASSVGGDNTEAFF
V: TRBV2; D: -; J: TRBJ1-4; size: few; DNA: TGTGCCAGCAGTGGTCAAGGGCCGGGAGAAAAACTGTTTTTT; CDR3: CASSGQGPGEKLFF
V: TRBV7-3; D: -; J: TRBJ2-1; size: few; DNA: TGTGCCAGCAGCCCCAACGGGTACAATGAGCAGTTCTTC; CDR3: CASSPNGYNEQFF
V: TRBV7-9; D: TRBD1; J: TRBJ2-5; size: -; DNA: TGTGCCAGCAGCCTGACAGGGTTACTTGGAGAGCAGTACTTC; CDR3: CASSLTGLLGEQYF
V: TRBV7-8; D: TRBD1; J: TRBJ1-5; size: many; DNA: TGTGCCAGCAGTTTGGGGACAGCCCATCAGCCCCAGCATTTT; CDR3: CASSLGTAHQPQHF
V: TRBV4-2; D: TRBD1; J: TRBJ1-5; size: -; DNA: TGTGCCAGCAGCCCAAGGACAGGGGATAGCAATCAGCCCCAGCATTTT; CDR3: CASSPRTGDSNQPQHF
V: TRBV30; D: TRBD2; J: TRBJ2-7; size: many; DNA: TGTGCCTGGAGCCGAAAGGGACTAGCGGGGCTCGAGCAGTACTTC; CDR3: CAWSRKGLAGLEQYF
V: TRBV4-2; D: -; J: TRBJ2-1; size: -; DNA: TGTGCCAGCAGCCAAGCGGGGAGCGAGTCGGCGGAGCAGTTCTTC; CDR3: CASSQAGSESAEQFF
V: TRBV7-2; D: -; J: TRBJ2-1; size: few; DNA: TGTGCCAGCAGCTCCACCGGGGTCCGGGCCAATGAGCAGTTCTTC; CDR3: CASSSTGVRANEQFF
V: TRBV28; D: -; J: TRBJ1-1; size: -; DNA: TGTGCCAGCAGTTTTGGAGGGGTGTACACTGAAGCTTTCTTT; CDR3: CASSFGGVYTEAFF
V: TRBV29-1; D: TRBD1; J: TRBJ2-7; size: few; DNA: TGCAGCGTTGCCAGGACAGGGAACTACGAGCAGTACTTC; CDR3: CSVARTGNYEQYF
V: TRBV28; D: -; J: TRBJ2-1; size: few; DNA: TGTGCCAGCAGTCCCTTCGTGGCAGCGCGCTACAATGAGCAGTTCTTC; CDR3: CASSPFVAARYNEQFF
V: TRBV9; D: TRBD2; J: TRBJ2-1; size: -; DNA: TGTGCCAGCAGCGTAGGTCGGACTAGCGGGGCGGGAAGGGAGTTCTTC; CDR3: CASSVGRTSGAGREFF
V: TRBV5-1; D: -; J: TRBJ1-2; size: -; DNA: TGCGCCAGCAGCTTGAGGAGTAACTATGGCTACACCTTC; CDR3: CASSLRSNYGYTF
V: TRBV27; D: -; J: TRBJ2-4; size: -; DNA: TGTGCCAGCAGCGACCCAACAGGAGACCTAGCCAAAAACATTCAGTACTTC; CDR3: CASSDPTGDLAKNIQYF
V: TRBV5-1; D: TRBD2; J: TRBJ2-7; size: many; DNA: TGCGCCAGCAGCTTGGCGTCTAGCGGGGTCTCCTACGAGCAGTACTTC; CDR3: CASSLASSGVSYEQYF
V: TRBV11-2; D: -; J: TRBJ2-7; size: -; DNA: TGTGCCAGCAGCTTAAGCCAGGGTTCCTACGAGCAGTACTTC; CDR3: CASSLSQGSYEQYF
V: TRBV7-8; D: -; J: TRBJ1-3; size: -; DNA: TGTGCCAGCAGCCTCAGACAGTCTGGAAACACCATATATTTT; CDR3: CASSLRQSGNTIYF
V: TRBV29-1; D: TRBD2; J: TRBJ2-5; size: many; DNA: TGCAGCGTTCAAGCGGGGCAAGAGACCCAGTACTTC; CDR3: CSVQAGQETQYF
V: TRBV7-9; D: TRBD2; J: TRBJ2-1; size: few; DNA: TGTGCCAGCAGCCGGGGGGGTGCGGACAATGAGCAGTTCTTC; CDR3: CASSRGGADNEQFF
V: TRBV6-5; D: -; J: TRBJ1-3; size: -; DNA: TGTGCCAGCAGTTTCATGGGTAGCAGAAACACCATATATTTT; CDR3: CASSFMGSRNTIYF
V: TRBV28; D: TRBD1; J: TRBJ1-2; size: few; DNA: TGTGCCAGCCTCTTAGGGCAGGGGGGCTATGGCTACACCTTC; CDR3: CASLLGQGGYGYTF
V: TRBV19; D: TRBD1; J: TRBJ2-3; size: -; DNA: TGTGCCAGTAGTATAGAGCCTATGGGACAGGGGCCATTCGGAGATACGCAGTATTTT; CDR3: CASSIEPMGQGPFGDTQYF
V: TRBV4-2; D: -; J: TRBJ1-3; size: -; DNA: TGTGCCAGCAGCCCTCGGGAGGGAATTAATGGAAACACCATATATTTT; CDR3: CASSPREGINGNTIYF
V: TRBV28; D: TRBD2; J: TRBJ2-7; size: many; DNA: TGTGCCAGCTACGGACTAGCGGGAGGAACCTACGAGCAGTACTTC; CDR3: CASYGLAGGTYEQYF
V: TRBV15; D: TRBD1; J: TRBJ1-2; size: few; DNA: TGTGCCACCAGCGGAAACAGGGGTGGCTACACCTTC; CDR3: CATSGNRGGYTF
V: TRBV5-1; D: -; J: TRBJ2-7; size: -; DNA: TGCGCCAGCAGCTTGGGGGGCGCTACTTCCTACGAGCAGTACTTC; CDR3: CASSLGGATSYEQYF
V: TRBV9; D: -; J: TRBJ1-5; size: few; DNA: TGTGCCAGCAGCGTAGCCCCGGGCAATCAGCCCCAGCATTTT; CDR3: CASSVAPGNQPQHF
V: TRBV5-4; D: -; J: TRBJ1-1; size: few; DNA: TGTGCCAGCAGCCATATAGACAGTAACACTGAAGCTTTCTTT; CDR3: CASSHIDSNTEAFF
V: TRBV19; D: -; J: TRBJ2-2; size: many; DNA: TGTGCCAGTAGTCACGTCACAGCTCCGAACACCGGGGAGCTGTTTTTT; CDR3: CASSHVTAPNTGELFF
V: TRBV2; D: -; J: TRBJ1-1; size: few; DNA: TGTGCCAGCAGAACCGAGGCGCGCATGAACACTGAAGCTTTCTTT; CDR3: CASRTEARMNTEAFF
V: TRBV18; D: -; J: TRBJ2-5; size: -; DNA: TGTGCCAGCTCACCACGAGACCAGGGAGAGACCCAGTACTTC; CDR3: CASSPRDQGETQYF
V: TRBV5-1; D: TRBD1; J: TRBJ1-1; size: -; DNA: TGCGCCAGCAGCTGGGACAGGGGGAACACTGAAGCTTTCTTT; CDR3: CASSWDRGNTEAFF